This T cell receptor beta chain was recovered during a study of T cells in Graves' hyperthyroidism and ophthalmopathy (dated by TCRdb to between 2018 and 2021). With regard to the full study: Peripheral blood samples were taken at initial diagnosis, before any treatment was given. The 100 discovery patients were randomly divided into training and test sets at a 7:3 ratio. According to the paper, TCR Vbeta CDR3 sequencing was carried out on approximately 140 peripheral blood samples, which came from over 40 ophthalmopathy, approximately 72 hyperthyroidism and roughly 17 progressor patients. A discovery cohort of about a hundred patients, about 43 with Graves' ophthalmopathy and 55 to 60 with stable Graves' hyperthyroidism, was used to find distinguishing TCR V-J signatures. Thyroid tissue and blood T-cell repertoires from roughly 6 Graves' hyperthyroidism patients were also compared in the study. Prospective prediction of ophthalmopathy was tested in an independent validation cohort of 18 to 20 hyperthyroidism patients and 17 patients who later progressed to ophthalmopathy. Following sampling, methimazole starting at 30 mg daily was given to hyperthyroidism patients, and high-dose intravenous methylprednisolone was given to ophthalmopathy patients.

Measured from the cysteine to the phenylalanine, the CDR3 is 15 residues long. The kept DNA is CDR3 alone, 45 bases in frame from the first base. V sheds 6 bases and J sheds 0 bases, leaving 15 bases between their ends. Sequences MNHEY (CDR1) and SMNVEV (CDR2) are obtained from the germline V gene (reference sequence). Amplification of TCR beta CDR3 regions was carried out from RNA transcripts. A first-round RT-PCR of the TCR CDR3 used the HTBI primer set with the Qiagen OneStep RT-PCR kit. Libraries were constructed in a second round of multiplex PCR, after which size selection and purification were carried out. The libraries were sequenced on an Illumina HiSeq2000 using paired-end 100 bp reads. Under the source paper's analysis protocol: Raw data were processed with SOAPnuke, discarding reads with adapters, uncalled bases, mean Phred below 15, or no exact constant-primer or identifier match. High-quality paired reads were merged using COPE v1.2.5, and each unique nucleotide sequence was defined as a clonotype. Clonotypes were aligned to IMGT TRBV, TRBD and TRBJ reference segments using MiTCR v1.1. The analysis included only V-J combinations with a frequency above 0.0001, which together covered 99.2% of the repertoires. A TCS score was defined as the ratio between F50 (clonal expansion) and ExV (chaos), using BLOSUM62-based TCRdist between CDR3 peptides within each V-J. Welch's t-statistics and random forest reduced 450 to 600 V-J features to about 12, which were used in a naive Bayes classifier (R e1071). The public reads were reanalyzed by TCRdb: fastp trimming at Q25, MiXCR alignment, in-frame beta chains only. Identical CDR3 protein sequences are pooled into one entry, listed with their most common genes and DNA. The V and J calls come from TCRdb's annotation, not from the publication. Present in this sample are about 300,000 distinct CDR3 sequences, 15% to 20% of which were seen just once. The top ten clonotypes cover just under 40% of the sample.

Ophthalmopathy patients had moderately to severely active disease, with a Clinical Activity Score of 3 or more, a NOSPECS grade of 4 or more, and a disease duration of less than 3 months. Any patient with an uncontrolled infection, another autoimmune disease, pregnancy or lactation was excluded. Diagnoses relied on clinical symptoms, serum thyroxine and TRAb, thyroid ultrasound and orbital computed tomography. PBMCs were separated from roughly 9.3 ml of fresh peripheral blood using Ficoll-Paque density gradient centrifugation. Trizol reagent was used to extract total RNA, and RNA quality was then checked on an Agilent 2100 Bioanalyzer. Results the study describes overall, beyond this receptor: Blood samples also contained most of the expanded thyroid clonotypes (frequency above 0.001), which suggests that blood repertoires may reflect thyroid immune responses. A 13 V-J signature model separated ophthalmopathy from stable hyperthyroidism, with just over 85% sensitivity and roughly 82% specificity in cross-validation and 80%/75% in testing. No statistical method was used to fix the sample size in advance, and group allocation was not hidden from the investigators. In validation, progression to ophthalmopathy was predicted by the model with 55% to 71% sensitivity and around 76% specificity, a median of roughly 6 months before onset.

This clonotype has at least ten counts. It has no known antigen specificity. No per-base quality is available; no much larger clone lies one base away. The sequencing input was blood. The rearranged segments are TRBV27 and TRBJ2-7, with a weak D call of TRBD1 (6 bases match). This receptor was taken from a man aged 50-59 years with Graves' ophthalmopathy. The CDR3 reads CASSEGHMGSYEQYF. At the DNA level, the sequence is TGTGCCAGCAGCGAGGGACACATGGGCTCCTACGAGCAGTACTTC.